This TCR beta chain was recorded in a study of shared clonotypes between healthy human individuals. Sequencing used immunoSEQ multiplex PCR; TCRdb keeps in-frame clones, though not all of them. The sample lists over 850,000 clones, 75% to 80% occurring once. Trimming stripped 6 bases from V and 3 bases from J, with 18 bases between. Looked up from germline, CDR1 is KGHSH and CDR2 is LQKENI. The CDR3 sequence is 15 residues long. The source is a man younger than 35 in good health. Some clones in this sample may be carry-over from other donors' samples. The gene calls are TRBV18 and TRBJ2-7, with a possible D match to TRBD1 (6 bases). The sample comprised memory CD4+ T cells from PBMCs. Subset indicated: CD45RA-negative fraction. CDR3 DNA sequence: TGTGCCAGCTCCCACCTCCCAGCGGACAGCTACGAGCAGTACTTC. This sequence encodes CASSHLPADSYEQYF.